This record looks at one TCR beta chain sequence and its context. The CDR3 runs to 15 residues. CDR1 is SQVTM and CDR2 is ANQGSEA in the germline V gene. The ends were cut back, 3 bases at V and 2 bases at J, with 16 bases in the middle. This entry is derived from a study of blood T cell repertoires in COVID-19. For the study at large: Both acute and convalescent COVID-19 samples were obtained from the United States, Italy and Spain.

The protocol was immunoSEQ multiplex PCR, while the TCRdb copy is restricted to in-frame clones and leaves out a portion. The data show 250,000 to 300,000 clones, roughly 80% seen once. The genes are TRBV29-1 and TRBJ1-2; D gene unclear. Material for sequencing was peripheral blood. This clonotype was sampled from a man between 60 and 75 years old who had recovered from COVID-19. The CDR3 is CSVDLRGGLNYGYTF. CDR3 DNA sequence: TGCAGCGTTGACCTTAGAGGTGGACTGAACTATGGCTACACCTTC.